A single sample is the source of the 4 T cell receptor beta chains below, sequenced in a study of radiation and T cells in renal cell carcinoma. TCRdb's copy holds only in-frame clones and misses some; the assay was immunoSEQ multiplex PCR. Here the sample spans about 91,000 clones, 70% to 85% being singletons. The time point denotes: baseline pretreatment blood. Treatment of the sample: 15 Gy SBRT to primary tumor, nephrectomy 4 weeks later. This specimen consisted of blood, obtained from a patient whose treatment included radiotherapy and nephrectomy. The receptors were sampled from a man aged 55-75 years with renal cell carcinoma.

The gene calls are TRBV15 and TRBJ2-5; 9 bases are shared with TRBD2. The J segment lost 4 bases and the V segment lost 3 bases, leaving 3 bases of the junction unmatched. CDR3 length: 14 amino acids. Germline values: CDR1 LNHNV, CDR2 YYDKDF (reference sequence). Here the CDR3 DNA reads TGTGCCACCAGCAGTTATAGCGGGAGAGAGACCCAGTACTTC. It codes for CATSSYSGRETQYF.

This clone appeared once. V and J are TRBV10-3 and TRBJ2-2; TRBD2 is a possible D gene (6 bases). Germline V gene lookup returns CDR1 ENHRY and CDR2 SYGVKD. This CDR3 contains 14 residues. V was clipped by 5 bases and J by 4 bases, with 11 bases between them. In DNA form, the CDR3 reads TGTGCCATCAGTTCCATGACTAGCACCGGGGAGCTGTTTTTT. Translated: CAISSMTSTGELFF.

V gene TRBV30 combines with J gene TRBJ2-1; 8 bases match TRBD2. Looked up from germline, CDR1 is GTSNPN and CDR2 is SVGIG (reference sequence). This CDR3 spans 15 amino acids. V trimming: 4 bases; J trimming: 2 bases; junction bases outside the gene matches: 7. CDR3 amino acids: CAWNPGLDPYNEQFF. DNA for the CDR3: TGTGCCTGGAATCCGGGACTAGACCCCTACAATGAGCAGTTCTTC.

This chain links TRBV4-1 with TRBJ1-3, with a weak D call TRBD1 (6 bases). Germline CDR1 and CDR2: MGHRA and YSYEKL. Trimming took 4 bases from V and 4 from J, leaving 14 bases between them. The CDR3 is 15 residues long. The CDR3 loop is CASSRTGAAGNTIYF. The CDR3, as DNA: TGCGCCAGCAGCCGTACGGGGGCGGCAGGAAACACCATATATTTT.